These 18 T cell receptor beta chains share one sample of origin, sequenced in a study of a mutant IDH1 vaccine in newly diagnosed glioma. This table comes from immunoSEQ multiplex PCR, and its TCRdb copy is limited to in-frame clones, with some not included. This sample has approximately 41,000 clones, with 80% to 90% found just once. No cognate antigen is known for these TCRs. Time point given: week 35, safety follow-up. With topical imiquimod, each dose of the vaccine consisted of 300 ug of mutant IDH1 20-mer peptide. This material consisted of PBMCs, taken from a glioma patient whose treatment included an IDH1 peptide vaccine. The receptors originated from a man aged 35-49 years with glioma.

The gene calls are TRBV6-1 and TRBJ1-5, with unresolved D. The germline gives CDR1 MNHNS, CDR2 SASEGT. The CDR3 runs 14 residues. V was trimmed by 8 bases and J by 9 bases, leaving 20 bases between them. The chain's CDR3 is CASEVDSRRGPQHF. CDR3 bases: TGTGCCAGCGAGGTAGACTCACGACGCGGGCCCCAGCATTTT.

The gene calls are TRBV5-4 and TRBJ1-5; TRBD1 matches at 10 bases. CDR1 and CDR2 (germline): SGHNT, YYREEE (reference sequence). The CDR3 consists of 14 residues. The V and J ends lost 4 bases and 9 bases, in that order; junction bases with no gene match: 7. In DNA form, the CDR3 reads TGTGCCAGCAGCCGCGACAGGGGGCAGGGGCCCCAGCATTTT. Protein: CASSRDRGQGPQHF.

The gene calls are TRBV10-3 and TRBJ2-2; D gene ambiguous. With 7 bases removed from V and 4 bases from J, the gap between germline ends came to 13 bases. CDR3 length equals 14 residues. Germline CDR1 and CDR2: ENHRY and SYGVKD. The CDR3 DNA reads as TGTGCCATCACTACTGACATAATCACCGGGGAGCTGTTTTTT. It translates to CAITTDIITGELFF.

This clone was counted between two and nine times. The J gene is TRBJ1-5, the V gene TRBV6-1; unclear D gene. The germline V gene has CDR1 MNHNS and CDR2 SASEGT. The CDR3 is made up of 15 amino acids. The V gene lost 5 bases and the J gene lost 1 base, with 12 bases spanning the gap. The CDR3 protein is CASSSLGESNQPQHF. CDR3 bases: TGTGCCAGCAGTTCTCTCGGGGAGAGCAATCAGCCCCAGCATTTT.

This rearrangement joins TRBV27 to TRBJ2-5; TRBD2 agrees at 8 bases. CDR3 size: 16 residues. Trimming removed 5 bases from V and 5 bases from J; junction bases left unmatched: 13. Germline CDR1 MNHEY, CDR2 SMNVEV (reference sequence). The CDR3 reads CASSRGGGGPKETQYF. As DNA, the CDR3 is TGTGCCAGCAGTAGGGGTGGCGGGGGGCCTAAGGAGACCCAGTACTTC.

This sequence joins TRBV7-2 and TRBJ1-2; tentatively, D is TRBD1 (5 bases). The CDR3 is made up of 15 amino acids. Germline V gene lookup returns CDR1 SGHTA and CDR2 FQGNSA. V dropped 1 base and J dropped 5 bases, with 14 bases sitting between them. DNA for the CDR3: TGTGCCAGCAGCTTAGACATAGGACAATCGTATGGCTACACCTTC. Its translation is CASSLDIGQSYGYTF. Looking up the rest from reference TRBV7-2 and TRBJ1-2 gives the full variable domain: GAGVSQSPSNKVTEKGKDVELRCDPISGHTALYWYRQSLGQGLEFLIYFQGNSAPDKSGLPSDRFSAERTGGSVSTLTIQRTQQEDSAVYLCASSLDIGQSYGYTFGSGTRLTVV.

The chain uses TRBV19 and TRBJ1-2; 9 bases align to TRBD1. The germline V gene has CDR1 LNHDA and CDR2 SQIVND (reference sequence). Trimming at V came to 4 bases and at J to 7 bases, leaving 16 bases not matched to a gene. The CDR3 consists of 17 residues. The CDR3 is CASSNLTGGTQRVGYTF. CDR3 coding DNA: TGTGCCAGTAGTAACTTGACAGGGGGAACTCAACGGGTTGGCTACACCTTC.

CDR3 DNA: TGCGCCAGCAGGGAGGGGTGGGATGAGCAGTTCTTC. It specifies CASREGWDEQFF. The gene calls are TRBV5-1 and TRBJ2-1, with D possibly TRBD2 on 6 matching bases. CDR3 length: 12 residues. CDR1 SGHRS and CDR2 YFSETQ come from the germline V gene. Trimming took off 5 bases at V and 8 bases at J, with 11 bases between the two ends.

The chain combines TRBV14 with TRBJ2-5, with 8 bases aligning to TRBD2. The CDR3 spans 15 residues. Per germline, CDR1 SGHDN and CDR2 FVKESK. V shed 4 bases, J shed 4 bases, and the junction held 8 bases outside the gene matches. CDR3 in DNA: TGTGCCAGCAGCCGGTACTGGGCGGGAGGAGAGACCCAGTACTTC. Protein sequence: CASSRYWAGGETQYF.

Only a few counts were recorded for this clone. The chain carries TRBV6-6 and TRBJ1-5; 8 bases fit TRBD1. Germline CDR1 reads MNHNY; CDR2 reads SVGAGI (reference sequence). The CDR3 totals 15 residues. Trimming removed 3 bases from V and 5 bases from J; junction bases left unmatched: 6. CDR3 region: CASSYSDRAYQPQHF. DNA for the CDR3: TGTGCCAGCAGTTATTCGGACAGGGCGTATCAGCCCCAGCATTTT.

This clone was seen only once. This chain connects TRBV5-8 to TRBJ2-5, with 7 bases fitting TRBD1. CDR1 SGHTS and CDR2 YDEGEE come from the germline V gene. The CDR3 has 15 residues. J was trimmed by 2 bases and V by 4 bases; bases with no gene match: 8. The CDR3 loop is CASSLTGWGQETQYF. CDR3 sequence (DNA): TGTGCCAGCAGCCTGACAGGGTGGGGACAAGAGACCCAGTACTTC.

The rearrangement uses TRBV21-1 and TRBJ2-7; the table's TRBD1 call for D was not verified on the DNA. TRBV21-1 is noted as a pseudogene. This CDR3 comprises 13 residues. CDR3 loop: CASSNYRPYEQYF. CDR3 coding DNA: TGTGCCAGCAGCAACTACAGACCTTACGAGCAGTACTTC.

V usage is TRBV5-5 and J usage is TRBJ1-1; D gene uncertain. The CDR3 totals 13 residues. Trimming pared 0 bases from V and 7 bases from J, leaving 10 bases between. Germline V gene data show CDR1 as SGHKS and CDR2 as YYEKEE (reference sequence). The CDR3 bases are TGTGCCAGCAGCTTGGTCCAGTCCAATGAAGCTTTCTTT. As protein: CASSLVQSNEAFF.

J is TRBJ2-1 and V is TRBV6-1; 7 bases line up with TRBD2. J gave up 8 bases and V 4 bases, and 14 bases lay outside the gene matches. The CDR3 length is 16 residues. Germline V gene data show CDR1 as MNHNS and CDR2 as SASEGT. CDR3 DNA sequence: TGTGCCAGCAGTGTGTGGGCGGGAGTTTCTGAGGATGAGCAGTTCTTC. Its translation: CASSVWAGVSEDEQFF.

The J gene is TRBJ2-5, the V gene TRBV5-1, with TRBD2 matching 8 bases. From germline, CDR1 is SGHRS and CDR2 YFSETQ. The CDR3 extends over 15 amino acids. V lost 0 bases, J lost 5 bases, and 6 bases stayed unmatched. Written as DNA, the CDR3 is TGCGCCAGCAGCTTGGCCGGAGGACTAGCTGAGACCCAGTACTTC. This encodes CASSLAGGLAETQYF.

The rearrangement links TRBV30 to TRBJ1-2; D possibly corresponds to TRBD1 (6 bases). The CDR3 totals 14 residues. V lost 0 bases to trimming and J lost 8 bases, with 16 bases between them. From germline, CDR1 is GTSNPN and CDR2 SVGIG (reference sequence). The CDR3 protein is CAWSVQGQLFGYTF. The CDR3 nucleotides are TGTGCCTGGAGTGTACAAGGACAGCTTTTCGGCTACACCTTC. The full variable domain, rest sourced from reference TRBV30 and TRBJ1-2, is SQTIHQWPATLVQPVGSPLSLECTVEGTSNPNLYWYRQAAGRGLQLLFYSVGIGQISSEVPQNLSASRPQDRQFILSSKKLLLSDSGFYLCAWSVQGQLFGYTFGSGTRLTVV.

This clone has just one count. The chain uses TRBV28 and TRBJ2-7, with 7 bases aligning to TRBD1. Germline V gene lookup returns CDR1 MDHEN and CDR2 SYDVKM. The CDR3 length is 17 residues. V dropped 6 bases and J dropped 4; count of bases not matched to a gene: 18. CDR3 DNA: TGTGCCAGCAGCCGCGCCACACAGGGGCTGTTGGGGTACGAGCAGTACTTC. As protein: CASSRATQGLLGYEQYF.

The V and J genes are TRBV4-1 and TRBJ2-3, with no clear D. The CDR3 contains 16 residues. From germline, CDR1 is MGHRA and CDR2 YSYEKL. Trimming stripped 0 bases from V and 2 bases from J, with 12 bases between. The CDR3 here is CASSQDWRGFTDTQYF. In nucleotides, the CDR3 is TGCGCCAGCAGCCAAGATTGGCGCGGTTTCACAGATACGCAGTATTTT.